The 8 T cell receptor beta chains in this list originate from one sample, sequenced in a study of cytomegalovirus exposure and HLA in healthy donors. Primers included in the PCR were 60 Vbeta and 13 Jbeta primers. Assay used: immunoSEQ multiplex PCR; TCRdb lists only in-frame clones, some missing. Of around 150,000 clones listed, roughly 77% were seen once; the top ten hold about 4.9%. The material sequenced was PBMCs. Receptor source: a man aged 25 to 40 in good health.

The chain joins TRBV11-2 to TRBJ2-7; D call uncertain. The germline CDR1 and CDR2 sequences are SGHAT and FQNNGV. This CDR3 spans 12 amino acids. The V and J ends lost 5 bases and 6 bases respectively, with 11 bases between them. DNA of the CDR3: TGTGCCAGCAGCACAAATCCAAGCGAGCAGTACTTC. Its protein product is CASSTNPSEQYF. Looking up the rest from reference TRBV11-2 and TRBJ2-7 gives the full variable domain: EAGVAQSPRYKIIEKRQSVAFWCNPISGHATLYWYQQILGQGPKLLIQFQNNGVVDDSQLPKDRFSAERLKGVDSTLKIQPAKLEDSAVYLCASSTNPSEQYFGPGTRLTVT.

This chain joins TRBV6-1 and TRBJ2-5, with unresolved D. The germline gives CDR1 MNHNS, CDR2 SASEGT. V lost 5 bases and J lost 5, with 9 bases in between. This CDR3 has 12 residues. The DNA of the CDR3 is TGTGCCAGCAGTTTAACGGTTGAGACCCAGTACTTC. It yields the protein CASSLTVETQYF.

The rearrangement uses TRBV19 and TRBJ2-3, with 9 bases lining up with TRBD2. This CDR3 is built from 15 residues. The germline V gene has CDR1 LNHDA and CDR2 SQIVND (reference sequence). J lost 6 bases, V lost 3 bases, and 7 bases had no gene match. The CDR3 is CASSIGGRASDTQYF. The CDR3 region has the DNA TGTGCCAGTAGTATCGGCGGGAGGGCCTCGGATACGCAGTATTTT.

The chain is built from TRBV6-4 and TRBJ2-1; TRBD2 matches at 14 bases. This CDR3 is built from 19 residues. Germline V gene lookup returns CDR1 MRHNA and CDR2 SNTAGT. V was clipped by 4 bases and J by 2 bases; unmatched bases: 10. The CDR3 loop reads CASSASGLAGERTYNEQFF. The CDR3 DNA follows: TGTGCCAGCAGTGCATCGGGACTAGCGGGAGAGCGAACCTACAATGAGCAGTTCTTC.

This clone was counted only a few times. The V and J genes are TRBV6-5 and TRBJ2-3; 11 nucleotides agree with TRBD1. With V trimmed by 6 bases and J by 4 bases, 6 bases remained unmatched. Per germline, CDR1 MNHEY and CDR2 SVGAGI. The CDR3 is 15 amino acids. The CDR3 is CASSETGQGADTQYF. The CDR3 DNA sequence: TGTGCCAGCAGCGAGACGGGACAGGGGGCAGATACGCAGTATTTT.

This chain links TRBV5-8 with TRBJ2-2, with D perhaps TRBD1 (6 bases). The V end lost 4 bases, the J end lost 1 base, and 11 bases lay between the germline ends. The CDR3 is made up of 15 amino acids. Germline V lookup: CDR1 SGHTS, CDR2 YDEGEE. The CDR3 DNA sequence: TGTGCCAGCAGCCGTGGACAGTTGAACACCGGGGAGCTGTTTTTT. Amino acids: CASSRGQLNTGELFF.

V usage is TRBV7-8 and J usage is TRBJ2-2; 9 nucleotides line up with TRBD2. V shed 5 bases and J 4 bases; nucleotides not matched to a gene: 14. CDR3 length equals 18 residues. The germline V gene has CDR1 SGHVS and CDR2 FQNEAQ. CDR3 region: CASSLRASGIVPTGELFF. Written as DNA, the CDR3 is TGTGCCAGCAGCCTCCGGGCTAGCGGGATAGTACCCACCGGGGAGCTGTTTTTT.

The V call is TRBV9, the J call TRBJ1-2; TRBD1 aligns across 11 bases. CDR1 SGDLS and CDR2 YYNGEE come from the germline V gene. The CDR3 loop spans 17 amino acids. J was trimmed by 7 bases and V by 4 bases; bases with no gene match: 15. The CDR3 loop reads CASSPAPGTGGRSGYTF. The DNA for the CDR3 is TGTGCCAGCAGCCCCGCCCCCGGGACAGGGGGGAGAAGTGGCTACACCTTC.